The 29 T cell receptor beta chains below were found in one sample sequenced in a study of lymphopenia after photon versus proton radiotherapy. Only in-frame clones appear in the TCRdb table, and some are missing; sequencing was by immunoSEQ multiplex PCR. The sample yields 70,000 or so clones, more than 75% seen once. The material sequenced was peripheral blood, taken from a patient treated with photon-based radiotherapy. The receptors stem from a woman between 70 and 85 years old with pancreatic cancer.

Only a few counts were recorded for this clone. This sequence joins TRBV15 and TRBJ2-7, with 8 bases fitting TRBD2. J lost 6 bases, V lost 7 bases, and 14 bases had no gene match. Germline assignment: CDR1 LNHNV and CDR2 YYDKDF (reference sequence). There are 15 residues in the CDR3. CDR3 residues: CATTISPGLGSEQYF. CDR3 in DNA: TGTGCCACCACCATAAGTCCGGGACTAGGTTCCGAGCAGTACTTC.

The gene calls are TRBV7-2 and TRBJ2-1; D gene unclear. Looked up from germline, CDR1 is SGHTA and CDR2 is FQGNSA. CDR3 size: 14 residues. The V end was cut by 5 bases, the J end by 5 bases, with 13 bases between. The chain's CDR3 is CASSPGWSDNEQFF. The CDR3 nucleotides read TGTGCCAGCAGCCCTGGGTGGTCCGACAATGAGCAGTTCTTC.

In this sample, this clone turned up once. This chain connects TRBV6-5 to TRBJ2-6; TRBD1 matches at 7 bases. The CDR3 sequence is 15 residues long. Germline V gene sequence: CDR1 MNHEY, CDR2 SVGAGI. The V gene end was trimmed by 5 bases and the J gene end by 1 base; junction bases not matched to a gene: 2. CDR3: CASSMDRSGANVLTF. The CDR3 DNA follows: TGTGCCAGCAGTATGGACAGGTCTGGGGCCAACGTCCTGACTTTC.

The V call is TRBV27, the J call TRBJ2-5; 7 bases are shared with TRBD2. CDR3 length equals 13 residues. The germline V gene encodes CDR1 MNHEY and CDR2 SMNVEV (reference sequence). V shed 1 base and J 4 bases; nucleotides not matched to a gene: 0. CDR3 amino acids: CASSLLAGETQYF. CDR3 bases: TGTGCCAGCAGTTTATTAGCGGGAGAGACCCAGTACTTC.

This sequence joins TRBV5-4 and TRBJ2-3; 7 bases agree with TRBD2. Trimming cost V 5 bases and J 2 bases; bases outside gene matches: 8. CDR1 and CDR2 (germline): SGHNT, YYREEE (reference sequence). The CDR3 is 15 amino acids. This CDR3 reads CASSREGPYTDTQYF. In DNA, the CDR3 is TGTGCCAGCAGTAGGGAGGGGCCCTACACAGATACGCAGTATTTT.

The rearrangement links TRBV7-2 to TRBJ1-2; TRBD1 agrees at 9 bases. Germline CDR1 and CDR2: SGHTA and FQGNSA. The CDR3 covers 14 residues. V was pared by 3 bases and J by 4 bases, with 3 bases of the junction left unmatched. The CDR3 sequence: CASSLGQGGYGYTF. The CDR3 nucleotides are TGTGCCAGCAGCTTGGGACAGGGAGGCTATGGCTACACCTTC.

V and J are TRBV27 and TRBJ1-2; possibly TRBD1 for D (6 bases). Germline V gives CDR1 MNHEY, CDR2 SMNVEV (reference sequence). Trimming removed 6 bases from V and 7 bases from J, with 18 bases in between. The CDR3 totals 14 residues. The CDR3 spells CASRPGQWLTGYTF. CDR3 nucleotides: TGTGCCAGCAGACCTGGACAGTGGCTTACTGGCTACACCTTC.

The chain recombines TRBV4-3 with TRBJ2-1; TRBD2 agrees at 8 bases. The CDR3 length is 17 residues. The germline V gene encodes CDR1 LGHNA and CDR2 YSLEER. V dropped 0 bases and J dropped 4; count of bases not matched to a gene: 8. The DNA of the CDR3 is TGCGCCAGCAGCCAAGAGAGATCGGGAGGGCCTTACAATGAGCAGTTCTTC. It codes for CASSQERSGGPYNEQFF.

The chain links TRBV4-1 to TRBJ2-7, with TRBD1 matching over 7 bases. CDR1 and CDR2 from the germline V gene are MGHRA and YSYEKL. J was trimmed by 0 bases and V by 2 bases; bases with no gene match: 4. CDR3 length: 15 amino acids. Written as DNA, the CDR3 is TGCGCCAGCAGCCAACGGGACAGCAGCTCCTACGAGCAGTACTTC. It codes for CASSQRDSSSYEQYF.

This clone was recorded a few times. The V and J genes are TRBV29-1 and TRBJ2-1; 10 nucleotides match TRBD1. The CDR3 runs 16 residues. Looked up from germline, CDR1 is SQVTM and CDR2 is ANQGSEA. With 3 bases clipped from V and 2 bases from J, the junction kept 7 bases outside the gene matches. This CDR3 is CSVEGDGTGAYNEQFF. The CDR3 DNA sequence: TGCAGCGTTGAGGGTGACGGGACAGGGGCCTACAATGAGCAGTTCTTC.

The rearrangement links TRBV7-2 to TRBJ2-7; D is possibly TRBD1 (5 bases). This CDR3 has 14 residues. V lost 1 base to trimming and J lost 2 bases, with 9 bases between them. The V gene's germline CDR1 is SGHTA and CDR2 FQGNSA. CDR3 sequence reads: CASSLEPGTYEQYF. CDR3 bases: TGTGCCAGCAGCTTAGAACCAGGGACCTACGAGCAGTACTTC.

The V call is TRBV11-2, the J call TRBJ1-4; a possible D gene is TRBD1 (6 bases). CDR1 SGHAT and CDR2 FQNNGV come from the germline V gene. CDR3 length: 17 residues. Trimming took off 1 base at V and 0 bases at J, with 12 bases between the two ends. The CDR3 protein is CASSLGRGGATNEKLFF. The CDR3 nucleotides are TGTGCCAGCAGCTTAGGGAGGGGGGGAGCAACTAATGAAAAACTGTTTTTT.

V gene TRBV7-2 combines with J gene TRBJ1-1, with TRBD1 identical over 8 bases. V dropped 4 bases and J dropped 4; count of bases not matched to a gene: 5. The germline gives CDR1 SGHTA, CDR2 FQGNSA. The CDR3 sequence is 14 residues long. The CDR3 sequence is CASSWTGKVTEAFF. CDR3 DNA: TGTGCCAGCAGCTGGACAGGGAAGGTCACTGAAGCTTTCTTT.

The chain couples TRBV11-1 to TRBJ2-1, with 8 bases fitting TRBD1. The V gene end was trimmed by 4 bases and the J gene end by 5 bases; junction bases not matched to a gene: 10. Per the germline V gene, CDR1 is SGHAT and CDR2 is FQDESV (reference sequence). This CDR3 has 16 residues. The CDR3 nucleotides are TGTGCCAGCAGCTCTTACCCCAGGACAGGGCACAATGAGCAGTTCTTC. This sequence encodes CASSSYPRTGHNEQFF.

V is TRBV11-3 and J is TRBJ2-2; weak D call: TRBD1 (6 bases). In germline, CDR1 is SGHNT, CDR2 YENEEA. Trimming stripped 2 bases from V and 0 bases from J, with 16 bases between. The CDR3 has 18 amino acids. CDR3: CASSLTYWTEPNTGELFF. The CDR3 coding sequence is TGTGCCAGCAGCTTAACCTACTGGACAGAACCGAACACCGGGGAGCTGTTTTTT. Drawing the rest from reference TRBV11-3 and TRBJ2-2, the complete variable domain is EAGVVQSPRYKIIEKKQPVAFWCNPISGHNTLYWYLQNLGQGPELLIRYENEEAVDDSQLPKDRFSAERLKGVDSTLKIQPAELGDSAVYLCASSLTYWTEPNTGELFFGEGSRLTVL.

The V and J genes are TRBV6-4 and TRBJ1-1, with a weak D call TRBD1 (6 bases). Germline CDR1 reads MRHNA; CDR2 reads SNTAGT. CDR3 size: 13 residues. V was cut by 5 bases and J by 8 bases, with 15 bases left in between. The DNA of the CDR3 is TGTGCCAGCAGTCCCCAGCCCGGGACAGAAGCTTTCTTT. Its protein is CASSPQPGTEAFF.

This chain links TRBV19 with TRBJ2-7; 9 bases map to TRBD1. CDR3 length equals 15 residues. Trimming cost V 5 bases and J 2 bases; bases outside gene matches: 7. Germline V gives CDR1 LNHDA, CDR2 SQIVND (reference sequence). Here the CDR3 reads CASSGPGQGPYEQYF. CDR3 sequence (DNA): TGTGCCAGTAGTGGCCCGGGACAGGGTCCCTACGAGCAGTACTTC.

The rearrangement links TRBV28 to TRBJ2-3; 7 bases fit TRBD2. Losses at the gene ends were 4 bases for V and 2 bases for J; bases not matched to a gene: 6. Germline V gene sequence: CDR1 MDHEN, CDR2 SYDVKM. This CDR3 has 15 residues. The CDR3 DNA sequence: TGTGCCAGCAGTTCAAAGCGGGACTTCACAGATACGCAGTATTTT. Protein: CASSSKRDFTDTQYF.

This clone appeared a single time. This sequence joins TRBV28 and TRBJ1-2; perhaps TRBD1 as D (5 bases). With 7 bases removed from V and 4 bases from J, the gap between germline ends came to 10 bases. The CDR3 contains 12 residues. Germline-derived CDR1 and CDR2 are MDHEN and SYDVKM. CDR3 coding DNA: TGTGCCAGCAATCGACAGCTCTATGGCTACACCTTC. Protein product: CASNRQLYGYTF.

The chain joins TRBV28 to TRBJ2-7; D is uncertain. V shed 5 bases and J shed 2 bases, with 10 bases lying between them. Germline CDR1 is MDHEN and CDR2 is SYDVKM. The CDR3 has 13 residues. CDR3 loop: CASSPPNAYEQYF. CDR3 DNA: TGTGCCAGCAGTCCTCCAAATGCCTACGAGCAGTACTTC.

The V and J genes are TRBV7-2 and TRBJ2-3, with 8 bases lining up with TRBD1. The CDR3 runs to 14 residues. Looked up from germline, CDR1 is SGHTA and CDR2 is FQGNSA. Trimming removed 1 base from V and 7 bases from J; junction bases left unmatched: 4. CDR3 residues: CASSLVGTGNTQYF. CDR3 coding DNA: TGTGCCAGCAGCTTAGTTGGGACAGGCAATACGCAGTATTTT.

A few counts support this clone. At one end the junction does not follow the germline gene, possibly because of a read error. J is TRBJ1-1 and V is TRBV5-8, with no clear D. CDR3 length: 11 amino acids. CDR1 SGHTS and CDR2 YDEGEE come from the germline V gene. The CDR3 here is CASSLDTEAFF. The CDR3 nucleotides read TGTGCCAGCAGTTTGGATACTGAAGCTTTCTTT.

This clone appeared a single time. The genes are TRBV18 and TRBJ1-1; D is unresolved. Trimming pared 5 bases from V and 2 bases from J, leaving 15 bases between. The V gene's germline CDR1 is KGHSH and CDR2 LQKENI. There are 15 residues in the CDR3. The CDR3 reads CASSGRNKRNTEAFF. For the CDR3, the DNA is TGTGCCAGCTCAGGCCGGAATAAGAGAAACACTGAAGCTTTCTTT.

The chain joins TRBV27 to TRBJ2-1; D uncertain. The V gene lost 3 bases and the J gene lost 6 bases, with 12 bases spanning the gap. The CDR3 extends over 14 amino acids. Germline V gene sequence: CDR1 MNHEY, CDR2 SMNVEV (reference sequence). The CDR3 loop is CASSFSRNSNEQFF. CDR3 bases: TGTGCCAGCAGTTTTTCGCGGAACTCCAATGAGCAGTTCTTC.

The J gene is TRBJ2-2, the V gene TRBV5-1; D is tentatively TRBD1 or TRBD2 (6 bases each). V lost 4 bases, J lost 4 bases, and 17 bases lay in between. Germline V lookup: CDR1 SGHRS, CDR2 YFSETQ. CDR3 length equals 16 residues. The CDR3: CASSPQGPGGTGELFF. The CDR3 nucleotides read TGCGCCAGCAGCCCACAGGGCCCCGGGGGCACCGGGGAGCTGTTTTTT.

The chain joins TRBV5-1 to TRBJ2-5; D may be TRBD1 (6 bases). V was clipped by 2 bases and J by 2 bases, with 10 bases between them. Germline V gene data show CDR1 as SGHRS and CDR2 as YFSETQ. The CDR3 totals 14 residues. CDR3 in amino acids: CASSLPGQQETQYF. The CDR3 DNA sequence: TGCGCCAGCAGCTTACCTGGACAGCAAGAGACCCAGTACTTC.

The chain recombines TRBV5-6 with TRBJ2-7, with 11 nucleotides matching TRBD1. Per the germline V gene, CDR1 is SGHDT and CDR2 is YYEEEE. The CDR3 is made up of 15 amino acids. V gave up 0 bases and J gave up 5 bases; unmatched junction bases: 4. CDR3 in amino acids: CASSLGTGGFDEQYF. The CDR3, as DNA: TGTGCCAGCAGCTTGGGGACAGGGGGCTTCGACGAGCAGTACTTC.

The rearrangement uses TRBV28 and TRBJ2-1; D possibly corresponds to TRBD2 (5 bases). The CDR3 loop spans 15 amino acids. Germline assignment: CDR1 MDHEN and CDR2 SYDVKM. V was cut by 6 bases and J by 4 bases, with 16 bases left in between. The chain's CDR3 is CASSRLDWKYNEQFF. CDR3 DNA sequence: TGTGCCAGCAGCCGACTGGACTGGAAGTACAATGAGCAGTTCTTC.

CDR3 sequence: CASRPSGGGNEKLFF. As DNA, the CDR3 is TGTGCCAGCAGACCTTCGGGGGGCGGTAATGAAAAACTGTTTTTT. The rearrangement joins TRBV6-6 to TRBJ1-4; D possibly corresponds to TRBD1 (6 bases). Germline V CDR1 and CDR2: MNHNY, SVGAGI (reference sequence). The CDR3 totals 15 residues. The germline V and J ends were trimmed by 6 bases and 4 bases, with 15 bases remaining between them.